This is a list of T cell receptor beta chains from one sample in a study of shared clonotypes between healthy human individuals. Assay: immunoSEQ multiplex PCR; the TCRdb copy retains only in-frame clones and omits some. The sample has a few million clones, just under 95% seen once. Sample: naive CD8+ T cells from PBMCs. The receptors originated from a man aged 18 to 29 in good health. Some clones in this sample may be carry-over from other donors' samples. Both conserved end residues are part of each CDR3. D genes are given only for firm matches. Expanded clones get a size class; other rows say once, few or many, or leave the size out.

TRBJ1-5,TRBV27,.,14,TRBD1,TGTGCCAGCAGTCAAGGGCAGGGGGGTCAGCCCCAGCATTTT,CASSQGQGGQPQHF
TRBJ2-7,TRBV5-1,.,16,TRBD1,TGCGCCAGCAGCCCGACCCTCAGGGGGTCAGGGTACGAGCAGTACTTC,CASSPTLRGSGYEQYF
TRBJ1-5,TRBV28,.,17,.,TGTGCCAGCAGTTCCTCTGGAGGGTACTATAGCAATCAGCCCCAGCATTTT,CASSSSGGYYSNQPQHF
TRBJ2-7,TRBV5-1,.,16,.,TGCGCCAGCAGCTTCTTTCCGGGACTGGGAACCTACGAGCAGTACTTC,CASSFFPGLGTYEQYF
TRBJ2-7,TRBV27,.,16,.,TGTGCCAGCAGTTTATCGTCCCAGGGGACGTCATACGAGCAGTACTTC,CASSLSSQGTSYEQYF
TRBJ2-1,TRBV2,.,13,.,TGTGCCAGCAGTGAACGGTTATACAATGAGCAGTTCTTC,CASSERLYNEQFF
TRBJ2-7,TRBV29-1,.,15,.,TGCAGCGTTACTGGACAGCGGGACGCTTCCTACGAGCAGTACTTC,CSVTGQRDASYEQYF
TRBJ2-7,TRBV6-1,once,15,.,TGTGCCAGCAGTGAATACGGAGGGGGCGGATACGAGCAGTACTTC,CASSEYGGGGYEQYF
TRBJ1-2,TRBV27,.,15,TRBD1,TGTGCCAGCAGTTTAACGACAGGGGGTTTCTATGGCTACACCTTC,CASSLTTGGFYGYTF
TRBJ2-1,TRBV13,.,15,TRBD2,TGTGCCAGCAGCTCCTCGGGACTAGCTTACAATGAGCAGTTCTTC,CASSSSGLAYNEQFF
TRBJ1-2,TRBV29-1,.,11,TRBD1,TGCAGCGTCCAGGGGGCGCGTGGCTACACCTTC,CSVQGARGYTF
TRBJ2-5,TRBV2,.,14,.,TGTGCCAGCAGTGATACGGGGCACTCAGAGACCCAGTACTTC,CASSDTGHSETQYF
TRBJ2-6,TRBV9,.,14,.,TGTGCCAGCACCCACGGGACTGGGGCCAACGTCCTGACTTTC,CASTHGTGANVLTF
TRBJ2-1,TRBV5-8,.,18,TRBD2,TGTGCCAGCAGGCGGGGACTAGCGGGCTTAGCGCTGTACAATGAGCAGTTCTTC,CASRRGLAGLALYNEQFF
TRBJ2-3,TRBV30,.,16,TRBD2,TGTGCCTGGAGTGTAGGGCGGGACTATGTCACAGATACGCAGTATTTT,CAWSVGRDYVTDTQYF
TRBJ2-5,TRBV27,.,17,.,TGTGCCAGCAGTTCCATAAAAGTAGGGGGGATTTCGGAGACCCAGTACTTC,CASSSIKVGGISETQYF
TRBJ2-7,TRBV27,once,14,.,TGTGCCAGCAGTTTTGTCAGAGGAGGGTCCGAGCAGTACTTC,CASSFVRGGSEQYF
TRBJ1-3,TRBV6-5,.,16,.,TGTGCCAGCAGTTTACAGTTTCCCATCTCTGGAAACACCATATATTTT,CASSLQFPISGNTIYF
TRBJ2-6,TRBV28,.,19,TRBD1,TGTGCCAGCAGTTCCCTACTAGACAGGGTCCTATCCGGGGCCAACGTCCTGACTTTC,CASSSLLDRVLSGANVLTF
TRBJ1-5,TRBV6-5,.,14,.,TGTGCCAGCAGCCTCTCAGGGGATTCTCAGCCCCAGCATTTT,CASSLSGDSQPQHF
TRBJ2-2,TRBV19,.,12,.,TGTGCCAGTATTACGAACACCGGGGAGCTGTTTTTT,CASITNTGELFF
TRBJ2-7,TRBV27,.,16,.,TGTGCCAGCAGTTTGTCCCTGGGGAGTTACTCATACGAGCAGTACTTC,CASSLSLGSYSYEQYF
TRBJ1-4,TRBV27,.,13,.,TGTGCCAGCAGTTTAGGGGCCTATGAAAAACTGTTTTTT,CASSLGAYEKLFF
TRBJ1-1,TRBV7-9,.,12,.,TGTGCCAGCAGTTGGGACCGCCCTGAAGCTTTCTTT,CASSWDRPEAFF
TRBJ1-1,TRBV20-1,.,11,.,TGCAGTGCAACGGGGGGCCGGGAAGCTTTCTTT,CSATGGREAFF
TRBJ2-3,TRBV7-3,once,15,.,TGTGCCAGCAGCTTAGTGGGGGAAGGGGCAGATACGCAGTATTTT,CASSLVGEGADTQYF
TRBJ1-1,TRBV27,.,14,.,TGTGCCAGCCTGACGGGGGGGGGTGGCACTGAAGCTTTCTTT,CASLTGGGGTEAFF
TRBJ2-5,TRBV11-1,once,14,.,TGTGCCAGCAGCTTAGCGGAGGGACCGGAGACCCAGTACTTC,CASSLAEGPETQYF
TRBJ1-1,TRBV13,few,14,TRBD1,TGTGCCAGCAGCGTGGGACAGATGAACACTGAAGCTTTCTTT,CASSVGQMNTEAFF
TRBJ2-7,TRBV5-8,once,12,.,TGTGCCAGCAGCTTTTCCACTGGGGAGCAGTACTTC,CASSFSTGEQYF
TRBJ2-3,TRBV7-3,.,15,.,TGTGCCAGCAGCTCTCTGGGTGGTCCGCCAAATACGCAGTATTTT,CASSSLGGPPNTQYF
TRBJ2-7,TRBV28,.,14,.,TGTGCCAGCAGTTTATTAGCTGGCTCCTACGAGCAGTACTTC,CASSLLAGSYEQYF
TRBJ2-1,TRBV27,.,14,TRBD2,TGTGCCAGCAGTTGGACTAGCGGGGGCAATGAGCAGTTCTTC,CASSWTSGGNEQFF
TRBJ2-1,TRBV5-6,.,13,.,TGTGCCAGCAGCCCCCCTGGTCTGAATGAGCAGTTCTTC,CASSPPGLNEQFF
TRBJ2-1,TRBV7-9,once,12,.,TGTGCCGGGGGGCTGTTGCCCAGTGAGCAGTTCTTC,CAGGLLPSEQFF
TRBJ1-1,TRBV4-2,.,14,.,TGTGCCAGCACGCCCGGGAGGGTGGACACTGAAGCTTTCTTT,CASTPGRVDTEAFF
TRBJ2-7,TRBV27,.,14,TRBD1,TGTGCCAGCAGTTTGGCCAGGGGGCCCTACGAGCAGTACTTC,CASSLARGPYEQYF
TRBJ1-2,TRBV19,.,13,.,TGTGCCAGTAGGATGCAGGGTGAGGATGGCTACACCTTC,CASRMQGEDGYTF
TRBJ2-1,TRBV28,.,15,TRBD1,TGTGCCAGCAGTTTAGCGGCCTACAGGGGGCTTGAGCAGTTCTTC,CASSLAAYRGLEQFF
TRBJ2-5,TRBV5-6,.,15,.,TGTGCCAGCAGCGACATCGGGACCTTCCAAGAGACCCAGTACTTC,CASSDIGTFQETQYF
TRBJ1-2,TRBV7-9,.,17,TRBD1,TGTGCCAGCCACGGTATTACCGGGACAGGAGATTTTTTTGGCTACACCTTC,CASHGITGTGDFFGYTF
TRBJ2-7,TRBV7-9,.,17,.,TGTGCCAGCAGACAGTCACGAGTCGGGACTTGGGAGAGCGAGCAGTACTTC,CASRQSRVGTWESEQYF
TRBJ2-3,TRBV27,.,16,.,TGTGCCAGCAGTTTGCTGAGGAACCGGGGTACAGATACGCAGTATTTT,CASSLLRNRGTDTQYF
TRBJ1-5,TRBV28,.,15,.,TGTGCCAGCCAACCCCAGGGCATGCCTTATCAGCCCCAGCATTTT,CASQPQGMPYQPQHF
TRBJ2-7,TRBV27,.,14,TRBD1,TGTGCCAGCAGTGAGAGACAGGGGGCCTACGAGCAGTACTTC,CASSERQGAYEQYF
TRBJ2-1,TRBV19,.,14,.,TGTGCCAGTAGTAGTAGACCCCCGGGCAGTGAGCAGTTCTTC,CASSSRPPGSEQFF
TRBJ2-1,TRBV18,.,17,TRBD2,TGTGCCAGCTCACAAAGGACTAGCGGGCAAATGGGTAATGAGCAGTTCTTC,CASSQRTSGQMGNEQFF
TRBJ2-1,TRBV11-2,.,15,.,TGTGCCAGCAGGAATGGACCAGGGACGTACAATGAGCAGTTCTTC,CASRNGPGTYNEQFF
TRBJ2-2,TRBV9,.,16,TRBD1,TGTGCCAGCAGCGTATACAGGGGGCCGGACACCGGGGAGCTGTTTTTT,CASSVYRGPDTGELFF
TRBJ2-2,TRBV27,.,16,TRBD1,TGTGCCAGCAGTGGGGACAGGGGGCTTTTGGCCGGGGAGCTGTTTTTT,CASSGDRGLLAGELFF
TRBJ2-1,TRBV6-5,.,16,TRBD1,TGTGCCAGCAGTTTATTGGGACAGGATTCCTACAATGAGCAGTTCTTC,CASSLLGQDSYNEQFF
TRBJ2-7,TRBV27,.,15,.,TGTGCCAGCAGTTTATTCGGCATCCAGGGCTACGAGCAGTACTTC,CASSLFGIQGYEQYF
TRBJ2-1,TRBV27,.,16,.,TGTGCCAGCAGTTTATCGTCACCGAGCTCCTACAATGAGCAGTTCTTC,CASSLSSPSSYNEQFF
TRBJ1-5,TRBV7-2,.,13,.,TGTGCCAGCAGCTTAGGCGTCAATCAGCCCCAGCATTTT,CASSLGVNQPQHF
TRBJ2-7,TRBV30,.,14,.,TGTGCCTGGAGTGGAGTGGGGGCTACCAACGAGCAGTACTTC,CAWSGVGATNEQYF
TRBJ1-2,TRBV6-1,once,15,.,TGTGCCAGCAGTGAGGGTAACAGTAATAGCTATGGCTACACCTTC,CASSEGNSNSYGYTF
TRBJ2-5,TRBV28,.,15,TRBD1,TGTGCCAGCAGTTTTGACCCAGGGGGCGGGGAGACCCAGTACTTC,CASSFDPGGGETQYF
TRBJ2-7,TRBV11-2,.,13,.,TGTGCCAGCAGCTTAGAAGTTAACTTCGAGCAGTACTTC,CASSLEVNFEQYF